This T cell receptor beta chain is from a study of CD8 T cells in Susac syndrome. The CDR3 runs 17 residues. Losses at the gene ends were 7 bases for V and 4 bases for J; bases not matched to a gene: 15. Per the germline V gene, CDR1 is LNHNV and CDR2 is YYDKDF (reference sequence). cDNA came from 0.5 to 1 ug RNA primed by random hexamers. Amplification of TCR beta CDR3 by immunoSEQ multiplex PCR spanned 54 Vbeta and 13 Jbeta. TCRdb independently ran MiXCR on the immunoSEQ multiplex PCR reads; one entry per CDR3 protein. The sample lists fewer than 350,000 distinct CDR3 sequences, 75% to 90% seen once, with roughly 0.17% in the top ten.

This receptor was taken from a human donor with multiple sclerosis. Sequenced input: CD8+ T cells from PBMCs. The chain carries TRBV15 and TRBJ2-3, with 9 bases that match TRBD2. The CDR3 DNA follows: TGTGCCACCACCCACCCCAGAGCGGGAGGTACCGCAGATACGCAGTATTTT. Amino acid sequence: CATTHPRAGGTADTQYF.